This is a list of T cell receptor beta chains from one sample in a study of blood T cell repertoires in COVID-19. Clones were read by immunoSEQ multiplex PCR, and TCRdb kept only the in-frame ones, dropping some. The data contain roughly 100,000 clones, around 79% of them singletons. Sequenced material: peripheral blood. Source of these receptors: a man between 65 and 85 years old with active or convalescent COVID-19. CDR3s leave out the opening cysteine and the closing phenylalanine or tryptophan. D genes are given only for firm matches.

V	D	length	J	CDR3
TRBV4-1	TRBD1	12	TRBJ1-1	ASSLEGAHTEAF
TRBV3-1/TRBV3-2	TRBD1	12	TRBJ1-6	ASSPRTGNSPLH
TRBV10-1	TRBD1	12	TRBJ2-1	ASSPGQTYNEQF
TRBV6-1	-	12	TRBJ2-7	ASSDQTGSSEQY
TRBV6-5	TRBD2	13	TRBJ2-7	ASTHKRDRTYEQY
TRBV18	TRBD1	11	TRBJ2-1	ASRDRAYNEQF
TRBV6-5	TRBD2	13	TRBJ2-1	ASSSLAGTGNEQF
TRBV30	-	10	TRBJ2-1	AWSVFLNEQF
TRBV14	-	13	TRBJ2-5	ASSQDVTEQETQY
TRBV28	TRBD1	12	TRBJ1-6	ASSSGQNNSPLH
TRBV7-2	-	11	TRBJ2-5	ASSFEQKETQY
TRBV15	-	14	TRBJ2-3	ATSRGLDTSTDTQY
TRBV29-1	-	9	TRBJ1-4	SVEKGDRLF
TRBV29-1	TRBD2	16	TRBJ2-1	SAKIAGGRGIGYNEQF
TRBV28	-	13	TRBJ1-1	ASSPVSPMNTEAF
TRBV7-8	TRBD1	13	TRBJ2-7	ASSFLGQGLGEQY
TRBV3-1/TRBV3-2	TRBD1	12	TRBJ1-1	ASSHSTGTFRAF
TRBV2	-	9	TRBJ2-5	ASSVYETQY
TRBV12-5	-	11	TRBJ1-1	ASGLEEDTEAF
TRBV18	TRBD1	15	TRBJ1-3	ASSPTAGTGSGNTIY
TRBV5-1	TRBD1	12	TRBJ1-2	ASSLAGGETGYT
TRBV9	-	13	TRBJ2-6	ASSVTGPGANVLT
TRBV5-4	TRBD1	12	TRBJ1-2	ASSSGQANYGYT
TRBV5-1	-	13	TRBJ2-2	ASSFGDSLTGELF
TRBV27	TRBD1	14	TRBJ2-1	ASSAKTGTLHNEQF
TRBV6-6	-	14	TRBJ1-1	ASSYNWGVRIPEAF
TRBV15	-	13	TRBJ2-5	ATSKKLSGGESQY
TRBV6-5	TRBD2	12	TRBJ2-7	ASSYSSGRSEQY
TRBV7-9	-	12	TRBJ2-1	ASNRDSPYNEQF
TRBV6-5	-	11	TRBJ2-7	ASISQYPYEQY
TRBV5-1	-	12	TRBJ2-3	ASSLDGLTDTQY
TRBV28	TRBD1	12	TRBJ1-5	ASSGQGISQPQH
TRBV5-5	-	11	TRBJ1-6	ASSSFRDSPLH
TRBV6-5	-	12	TRBJ2-5	ASSQNHGSETQY
TRBV12-3/TRBV12-4	-	11	TRBJ2-1	ASSLAGAYEQF
TRBV19	-	16	TRBJ1-5	ASSIDILKGARNQPQH
TRBV19	TRBD2	13	TRBJ2-7	ASSMKAGGPYEQY